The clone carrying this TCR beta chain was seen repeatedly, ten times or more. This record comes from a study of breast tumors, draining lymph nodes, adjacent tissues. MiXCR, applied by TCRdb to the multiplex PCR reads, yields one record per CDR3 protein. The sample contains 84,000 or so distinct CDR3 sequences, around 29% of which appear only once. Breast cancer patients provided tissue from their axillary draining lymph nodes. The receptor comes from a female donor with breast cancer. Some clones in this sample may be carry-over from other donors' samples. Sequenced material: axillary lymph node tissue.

The CDR3 DNA follows: TGTGCCAGCAGCGGAACCTTACAGGATAATTACAATGAGCAGTTCTTC. Its protein product is CASSGTLQDNYNEQFF. The chain uses TRBV7-9 and TRBJ2-1; maybe TRBD1 (5 bases). The CDR3 is made up of 16 amino acids. The germline V gene encodes CDR1 SEHNR and CDR2 FQNEAQ (reference sequence). Trimming left V 5 bases short and J 4 bases short, with 18 bases between.